This TCR beta chain was documented in a study of ipilimumab plus nivolumab after autologous stem cell transplantation. About the study: A median of 8 nivolumab and about five ipilimumab doses were given. The DLBCL group included primary refractory and relapsed cases.

Unmatched junction bases numbered 8, after V lost 7 bases and J lost 8 bases. There are 14 residues in the CDR3. Germline CDR1 LNHDA, CDR2 SQIVND (reference sequence). Patients got ipilimumab 1 mg/kg beginning 14 to 28 days post-transplant. Measured with immunoSEQ multiplex PCR; TCRdb has only the in-frame clones, and not every one. The sample holds over 75,000 clones, 83% seen once. The receptor comes from a male donor with diffuse large B-cell lymphoma. The sequences come from PBMCs, collected in a trial of ipilimumab plus nivolumab as post-transplant consolidation. V and J are TRBV19 and TRBJ1-6, with 7 bases fitting TRBD1. The CDR3 DNA sequence: TGTGCCAGTATGTACAGGGGTGCAGATTCACCCCTCCACTTT. Translated, it gives CASMYRGADSPLHF. The whole variable domain, filled in from reference TRBV19 and TRBJ1-6, reads DGGITQSPKYLFRKEGQNVTLSCEQNLNHDAMYWYRQDPGQGLRLIYYSQIVNDFQKGDIAEGYSVSREKKESFPLTVTSAQKNPTAFYLCASMYRGADSPLHFGNGTRLTVT.